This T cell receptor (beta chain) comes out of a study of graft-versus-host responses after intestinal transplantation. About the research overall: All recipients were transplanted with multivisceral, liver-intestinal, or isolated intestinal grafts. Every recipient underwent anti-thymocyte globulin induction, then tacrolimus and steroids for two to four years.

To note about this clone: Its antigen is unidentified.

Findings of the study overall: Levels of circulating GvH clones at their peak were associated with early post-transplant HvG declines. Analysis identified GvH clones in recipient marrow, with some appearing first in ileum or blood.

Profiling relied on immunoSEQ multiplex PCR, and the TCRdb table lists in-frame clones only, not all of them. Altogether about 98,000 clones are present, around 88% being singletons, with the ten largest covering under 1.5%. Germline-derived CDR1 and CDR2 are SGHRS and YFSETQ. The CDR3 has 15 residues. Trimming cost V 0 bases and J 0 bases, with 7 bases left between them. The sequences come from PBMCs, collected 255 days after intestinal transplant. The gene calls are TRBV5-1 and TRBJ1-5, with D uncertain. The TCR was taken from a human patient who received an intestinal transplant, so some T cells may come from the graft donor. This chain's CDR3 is CASSLDGASNQPQHF. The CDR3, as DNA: TGCGCCAGCAGCTTGGACGGAGCTAGCAATCAGCCCCAGCATTTT.